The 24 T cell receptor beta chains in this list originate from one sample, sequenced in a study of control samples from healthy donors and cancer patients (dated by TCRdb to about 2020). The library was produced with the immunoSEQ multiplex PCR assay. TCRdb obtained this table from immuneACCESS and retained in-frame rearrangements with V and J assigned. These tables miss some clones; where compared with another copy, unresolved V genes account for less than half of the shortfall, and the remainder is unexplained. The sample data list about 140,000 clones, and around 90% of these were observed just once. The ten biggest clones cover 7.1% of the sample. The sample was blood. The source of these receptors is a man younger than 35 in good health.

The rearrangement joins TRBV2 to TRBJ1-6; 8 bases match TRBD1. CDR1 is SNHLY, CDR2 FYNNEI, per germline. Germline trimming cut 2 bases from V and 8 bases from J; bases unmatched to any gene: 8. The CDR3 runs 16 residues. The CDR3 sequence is CASSEKGAGGYSPLHF. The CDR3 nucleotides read TGTGCCAGCAGTGAAAAGGGGGCAGGGGGCTATTCACCCCTCCACTTT.

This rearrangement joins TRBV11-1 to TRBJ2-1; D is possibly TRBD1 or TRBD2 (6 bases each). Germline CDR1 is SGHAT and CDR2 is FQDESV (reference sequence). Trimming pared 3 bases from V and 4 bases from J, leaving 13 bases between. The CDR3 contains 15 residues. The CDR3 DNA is TGTGCCAGCAGCTTTGAGAGGGGGGCGTACAATGAGCAGTTCTTC. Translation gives CASSFERGAYNEQFF.

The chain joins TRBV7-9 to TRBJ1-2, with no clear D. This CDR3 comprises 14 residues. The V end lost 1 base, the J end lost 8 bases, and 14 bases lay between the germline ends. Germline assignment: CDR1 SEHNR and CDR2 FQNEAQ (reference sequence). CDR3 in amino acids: CASSLGEAPGGYTF. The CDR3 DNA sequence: TGTGCCAGCAGCTTAGGGGAGGCCCCGGGAGGCTACACCTTC.

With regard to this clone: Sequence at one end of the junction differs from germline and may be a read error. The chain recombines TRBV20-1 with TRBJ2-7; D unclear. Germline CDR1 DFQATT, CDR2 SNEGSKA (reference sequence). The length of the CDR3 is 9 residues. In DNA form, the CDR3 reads TGCAGTGCTAGAGATAGCCGCTCCTTC. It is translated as CSARDSRSF.

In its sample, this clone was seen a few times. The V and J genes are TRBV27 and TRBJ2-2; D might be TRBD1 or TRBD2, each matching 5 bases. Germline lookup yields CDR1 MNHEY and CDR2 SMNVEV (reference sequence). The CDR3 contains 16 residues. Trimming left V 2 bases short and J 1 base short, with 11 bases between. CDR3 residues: CASSLEGRGNTGELFF. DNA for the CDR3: TGTGCCAGCAGTTTAGAGGGGCGCGGGAACACCGGGGAGCTGTTTTTT.

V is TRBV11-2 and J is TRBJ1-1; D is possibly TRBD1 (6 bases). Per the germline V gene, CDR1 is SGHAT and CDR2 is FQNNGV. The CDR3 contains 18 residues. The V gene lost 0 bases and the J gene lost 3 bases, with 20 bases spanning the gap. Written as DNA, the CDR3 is TGTGCCAGCAGCTTAGATGGGGGGGGGCCCCACATTTACACTGAAGCTTTCTTT. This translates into CASSLDGGGPHIYTEAFF.

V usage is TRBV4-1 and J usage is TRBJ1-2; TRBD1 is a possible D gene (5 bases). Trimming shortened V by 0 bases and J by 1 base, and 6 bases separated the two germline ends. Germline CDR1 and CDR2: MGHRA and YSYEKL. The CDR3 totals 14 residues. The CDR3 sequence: CASSQDQGNYGYTF. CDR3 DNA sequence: TGCGCCAGCAGCCAAGATCAGGGTAACTATGGCTACACCTTC.

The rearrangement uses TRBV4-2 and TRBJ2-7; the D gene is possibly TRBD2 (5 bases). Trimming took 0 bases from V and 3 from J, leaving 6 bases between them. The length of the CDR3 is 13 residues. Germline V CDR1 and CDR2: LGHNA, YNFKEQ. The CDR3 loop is CASSQDSDYEQYF. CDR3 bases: TGTGCCAGCAGCCAAGATAGCGACTACGAGCAGTACTTC.

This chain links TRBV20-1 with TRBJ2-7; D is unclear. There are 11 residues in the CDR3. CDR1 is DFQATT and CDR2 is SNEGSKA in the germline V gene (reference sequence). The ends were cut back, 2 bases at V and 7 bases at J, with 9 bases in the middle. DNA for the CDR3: TGCAGTGCTAGATACGGACGTGAGCAGTACTTC. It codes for CSARYGREQYF.

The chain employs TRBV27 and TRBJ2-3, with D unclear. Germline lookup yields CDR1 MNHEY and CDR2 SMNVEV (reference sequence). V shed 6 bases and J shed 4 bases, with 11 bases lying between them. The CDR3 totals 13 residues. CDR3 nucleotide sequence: TGTGCCAGCAGCCGACGACTGCCAGATACGCAGTATTTT. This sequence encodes CASSRRLPDTQYF.

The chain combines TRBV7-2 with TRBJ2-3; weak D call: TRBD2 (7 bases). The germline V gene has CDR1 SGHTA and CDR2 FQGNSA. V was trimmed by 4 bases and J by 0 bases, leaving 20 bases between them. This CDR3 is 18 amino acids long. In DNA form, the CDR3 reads TGTGCCAGCAGCTCCAGGGTCACCGGGGGGACAAGCACAGATACGCAGTATTTT. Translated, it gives CASSSRVTGGTSTDTQYF.

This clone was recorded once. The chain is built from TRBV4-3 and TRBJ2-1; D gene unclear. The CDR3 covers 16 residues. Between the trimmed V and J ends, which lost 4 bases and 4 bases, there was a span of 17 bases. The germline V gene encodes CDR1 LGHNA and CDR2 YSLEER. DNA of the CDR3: TGCGCCAGCAGCCTCGACCTAGATGTGGTATACAATGAGCAGTTCTTC. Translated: CASSLDLDVVYNEQFF.

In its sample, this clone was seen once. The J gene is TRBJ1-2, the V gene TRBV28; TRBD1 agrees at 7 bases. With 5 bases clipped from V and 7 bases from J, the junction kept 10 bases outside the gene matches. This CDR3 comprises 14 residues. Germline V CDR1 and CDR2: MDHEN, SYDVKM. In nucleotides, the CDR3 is TGTGCCAGCAGTCCCCGAGACAGGGTTTCTGGCTACACCTTC. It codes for CASSPRDRVSGYTF.

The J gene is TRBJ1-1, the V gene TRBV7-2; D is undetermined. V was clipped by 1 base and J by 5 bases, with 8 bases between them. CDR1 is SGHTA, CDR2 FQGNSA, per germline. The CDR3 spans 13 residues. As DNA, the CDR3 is TGTGCCAGCAGCTTAGGGGCGGGAACTGAAGCTTTCTTT. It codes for CASSLGAGTEAFF.

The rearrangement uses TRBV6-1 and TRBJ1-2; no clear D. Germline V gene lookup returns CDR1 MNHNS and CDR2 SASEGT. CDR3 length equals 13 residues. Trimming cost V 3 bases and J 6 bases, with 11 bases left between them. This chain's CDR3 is CASSELGWDGYTF. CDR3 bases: TGTGCCAGCAGTGAGCTGGGTTGGGATGGCTACACCTTC.

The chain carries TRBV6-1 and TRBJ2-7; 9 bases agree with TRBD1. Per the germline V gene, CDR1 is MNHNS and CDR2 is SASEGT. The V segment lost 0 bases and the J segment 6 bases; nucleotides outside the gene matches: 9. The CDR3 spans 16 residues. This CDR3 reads CASSEALPGTGSEQYF. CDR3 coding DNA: TGTGCCAGCAGTGAAGCCCTTCCCGGGACAGGGAGCGAGCAGTACTTC.

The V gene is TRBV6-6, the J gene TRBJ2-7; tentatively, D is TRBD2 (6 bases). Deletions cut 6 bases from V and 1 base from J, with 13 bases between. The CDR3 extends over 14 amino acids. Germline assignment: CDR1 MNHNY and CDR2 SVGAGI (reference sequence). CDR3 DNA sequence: TGTGCCAGCAGGTCCGGGACTTCGTCCTACGAGCAGTACTTC. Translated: CASRSGTSSYEQYF.

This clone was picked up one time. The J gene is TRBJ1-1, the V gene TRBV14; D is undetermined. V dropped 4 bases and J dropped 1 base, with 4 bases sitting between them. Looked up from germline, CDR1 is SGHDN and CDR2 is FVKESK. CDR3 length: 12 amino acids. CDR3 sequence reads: CASSLENTEAFF. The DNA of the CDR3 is TGTGCCAGCAGCCTGGAGAACACTGAAGCTTTCTTT.

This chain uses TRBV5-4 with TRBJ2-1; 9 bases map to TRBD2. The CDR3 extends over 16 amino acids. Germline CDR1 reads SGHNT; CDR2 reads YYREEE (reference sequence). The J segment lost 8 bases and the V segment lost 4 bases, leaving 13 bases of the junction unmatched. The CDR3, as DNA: TGTGCCAGCAGCGCTACGGGAGCGGGGGGCGGCGATGAGCAGTTCTTC. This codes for CASSATGAGGGDEQFF.

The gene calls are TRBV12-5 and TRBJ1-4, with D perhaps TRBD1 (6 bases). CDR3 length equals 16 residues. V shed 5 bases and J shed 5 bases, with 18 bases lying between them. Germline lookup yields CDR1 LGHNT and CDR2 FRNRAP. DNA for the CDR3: TGTGCTAGTGGTCCGGCCCTGGACAGAAACAATGAAAAACTGTTTTTT. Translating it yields CASGPALDRNNEKLFF.

CDR3 sequence: CASSLWGGETQYF. Here the CDR3 DNA reads TGCGCCAGCAGCTTGTGGGGCGGGGAGACCCAGTACTTC. J is TRBJ2-5 and V is TRBV5-1; D is perhaps TRBD1 or TRBD2 (5 bases each). CDR3 length equals 13 residues. Germline-derived CDR1 and CDR2 are SGHRS and YFSETQ. Trimming shortened V by 1 base and J by 5 bases, and 9 bases separated the two germline ends.

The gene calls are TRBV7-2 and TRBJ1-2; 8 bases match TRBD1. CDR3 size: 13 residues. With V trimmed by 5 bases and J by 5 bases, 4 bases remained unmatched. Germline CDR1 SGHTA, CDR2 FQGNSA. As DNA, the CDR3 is TGTGCCAGCAGCCCCGGGACAGGTTATGGCTACACCTTC. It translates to CASSPGTGYGYTF.

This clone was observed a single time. The CDR3: CASAGGGAGYGYTF. CDR3 bases: TGCGCCAGCGCCGGGGGGGGCGCTGGCTATGGCTACACCTTC. The chain recombines TRBV5-1 with TRBJ1-2; TRBD1 might be the D (6 bases). V was clipped by 7 bases and J by 4 bases, with 17 bases between them. CDR3 length: 14 amino acids. Per the germline V gene, CDR1 is SGHRS and CDR2 is YFSETQ. Drawing the rest from reference TRBV5-1 and TRBJ1-2, the complete variable domain is KAGVTQTPRYLIKTRGQQVTLSCSPISGHRSVSWYQQTPGQGLQFLFEYFSETQRNKGNFPGRFSGRQFSNSRSEMNVSTLELGDSALYLCASAGGGAGYGYTFGSGTRLTVV.

The CDR3 DNA reads as TGTGCCATCAGTGAGAAGGGGACTAGCGGGGGGCCGGAGACCCAGTACTTC. This translates into CAISEKGTSGGPETQYF. The J gene is TRBJ2-5, the V gene TRBV10-3; 15 nucleotides align to TRBD2. The CDR3 sequence is 17 residues long. From germline, CDR1 is ENHRY and CDR2 SYGVKD. Trimming cost V 2 bases and J 5 bases; bases outside gene matches: 6.